One T cell receptor (beta chain) is described in this entry. CDR3 size: 15 residues. In germline, CDR1 is SGHDT, CDR2 YYEEEE. The ends lost 4 bases at V and 3 bases at J; junction bases unmatched: 9. Original processing notes: Quantification of nucleated cells was approximated via reference gene primer amplification. Libraries were prepared by immunoSEQ multiplex PCR; TCRdb keeps only in-frame clonotypes and omits some of them. Clone size and V and J calls were adopted from that table, with D and trimming inferred from the DNA. The sample shows fewer than 500,000 clones, around 88% of them seen only once. The data were obtained in a study of blood T cell repertoires in COVID-19. Background on the study: COVID-19 samples from acute and convalescent phases originated in the United States, Italy and Spain. In each case, the material was cDNA or gDNA derived from T cells, B-cell-depleted T cells, or PBMCs.

The source of this sequence is a woman aged 25 to 39 with acute or convalescent COVID-19. The J gene is TRBJ1-1, the V gene TRBV5-6; TRBD1 agrees at 7 bases. Input material: peripheral blood. CDR3: CASSPYRGPDTEAFF. In nucleotides, the CDR3 is TGTGCCAGCAGCCCATACAGGGGACCGGACACTGAAGCTTTCTTT.